This TCR beta chain was profiled in a study of blood T cell repertoires in COVID-19. The trim removed 4 bases at V and 7 bases at J, leaving 10 bases unmatched. This CDR3 comprises 15 residues. Germline CDR1 and CDR2: SGHVS and FQNEAQ. Per the original data handling: Estimated nucleated cell counts came from reference gene primer amplification. The data were produced by immunoSEQ multiplex PCR, yet TCRdb's version contains in-frame clones alone and is incomplete. The V and J calls and clone size come from that table; D and trimming were worked out from the DNA. The sample holds about 190,000 clones, about 88% seen once.

The chain joins TRBV7-8 to TRBJ2-5; 9 bases fit TRBD1. This TCR derives from a man between 25 and 39 years old with acute or convalescent COVID-19. The specimen sequenced was peripheral blood. The CDR3 loop is CASSSPGQGFGTQYF. CDR3 nucleotide sequence: TGTGCCAGCAGCTCGCCGGGACAGGGTTTCGGGACCCAGTACTTC. The variable domain in full, completed from reference TRBV7-8 and TRBJ2-5, reads GAGVSQSPRYKVAKRGQDVALRCDPISGHVSLFWYQQALGQGPEFLTYFQNEAQLDKSGLPSDRFFAERPEGSVSTLKIQRTQQEDSAVYLCASSSPGQGFGTQYFGPGTRLLVL.